The 24 T cell receptor beta chains below come from one sample, sequenced in a study of T cell changes during pregnancy in multiple sclerosis (dated by TCRdb to about 2019). To prepare the library, the immunoSEQ multiplex PCR assay was applied. Entries here come from immuneACCESS through TCRdb and include only in-frame sequences with V and J called. Some clones fail to appear in such tables; in the studies checked, an unresolved V gene covers under half of the shortfall, and the cause of the remainder is unknown. Across this sample there are some 77,000 clones, with around 93% seen only once. The ten largest clones add up to 2.5% to 3% of the sample. The material sequenced was peripheral blood, taken after pregnancy. These receptors all stem from a female donor in good health, enrolled as a control in a pregnancy study.

The V and J genes are TRBV7-9 and TRBJ2-5, with 8 bases identical to TRBD2. Trimming removed 6 bases from V and 5 bases from J; junction bases left unmatched: 11. The length of the CDR3 is 15 residues. Germline CDR1 and CDR2: SEHNR and FQNEAQ (reference sequence). The DNA of the CDR3 is TGTGCCAGCAGAAAGACCGGGACTAGATCGGAGACCCAGTACTTC. This codes for CASRKTGTRSETQYF.

This clone was picked up one time. J is TRBJ1-1 and V is TRBV2; 7 nucleotides line up with TRBD1. CDR1 and CDR2 from the germline V gene are SNHLY and FYNNEI. Losses at the gene ends were 6 bases for V and 1 base for J; bases not matched to a gene: 2. The CDR3 has 13 amino acids. The CDR3 DNA reads TGTGCCAGCAGGGGGACAGAGAACACTGAAGCTTTCTTT. It yields the protein CASRGTENTEAFF.

As for this clone: This clone may be a read error of a much larger clone one base away. The sample contains more than one DNA sequence encoding this CDR3. The rearrangement uses TRBV29-1 and TRBJ1-1; D might be TRBD1 (5 bases). With 0 bases removed from V and 1 base from J, the gap between germline ends came to 9 bases. The CDR3 has 14 amino acids. CDR1 SQVTM and CDR2 ANQGSEA come from the germline V gene. CDR3 in amino acids: CSVEDRRGNTEAFF. The CDR3 DNA is TGCAGCGTTGAAGATCGGAGGGGGAACACTGAAGCTTTCTTT. The variable domain in full, with the rest retrieved from reference TRBV29-1 and TRBJ1-1, is SAVISQKPSRDICQRGTSLTIQCQVDSQVTMMFWYRQQPGQSLTLIATANQGSEATYESGFVIDKFPISRPNLTFSTLTVSNMSPEDSSIYLCSVEDRRGNTEAFFGQGTRLTVV.

This clone was seen just once. This chain joins TRBV10-3 and TRBJ2-3; 8 bases are a match to TRBD2. CDR1 is ENHRY, CDR2 SYGVKD, per germline. Germline trimming cut 10 bases from V and 2 bases from J; bases unmatched to any gene: 11. The CDR3 length is 15 residues. CDR3 sequence reads: CATTDTSGYTDTQYF. The DNA of the CDR3 is TGTGCCACCACGGACACTAGCGGTTACACAGATACGCAGTATTTT.

The genes are TRBV5-1 and TRBJ1-5; no clear D gene. CDR3 size: 15 residues. Germline V lookup: CDR1 SGHRS, CDR2 YFSETQ. The germline V and J ends were trimmed by 0 bases and 1 base, with 8 bases remaining between them. CDR3 region: CASSLVGESNQPQHF. The CDR3 bases are TGCGCCAGCAGCTTGGTTGGTGAGAGCAATCAGCCCCAGCATTTT.

The chain joins TRBV30 to TRBJ1-6; D possibly corresponds to TRBD1 (6 bases). CDR1 is GTSNPN, CDR2 SVGIG, per germline (reference sequence). The CDR3 is 16 amino acids. V lost 5 bases, J lost 0 bases, and 14 bases lay in between. CDR3 in amino acids: CAWAGRGSSYNSPLHF. The CDR3 nucleotides read TGTGCCTGGGCGGGCAGGGGAAGCTCCTATAATTCACCCCTCCACTTT.

The V and J genes are TRBV14 and TRBJ2-3; D is undetermined. Trimming cost V 0 bases and J 6 bases, with 10 bases left between them. CDR1 is SGHDN, CDR2 FVKESK, per germline. CDR3 length: 14 residues. The CDR3 is CASSQDNPPDTQYF. The CDR3, as DNA: TGTGCCAGCAGCCAAGATAATCCTCCCGATACGCAGTATTTT. The variable domain in full, completed from reference TRBV14 and TRBJ2-3, reads EAGVTQFPSHSVIEKGQTVTLRCDPISGHDNLYWYRRVMGKEIKFLLHFVKESKQDESGMPNNRFLAERTGGTYSTLKVQPAELEDSGVYFCASSQDNPPDTQYFGPGTRLTVL.

The chain links TRBV6-1 to TRBJ2-5, with D perhaps matching TRBD1 (6 bases). Germline CDR1 MNHNS, CDR2 SASEGT. The CDR3 loop spans 14 amino acids. V shed 2 bases and J shed 2 bases, with 9 bases lying between them. CDR3 loop: CASSEQGFQETQYF. DNA for the CDR3: TGTGCCAGCAGTGAACAGGGGTTTCAAGAGACCCAGTACTTC.

The rearrangement links TRBV19 to TRBJ2-6; perhaps TRBD1 as D (5 bases). V gave up 1 base and J gave up 0 bases, with 13 bases separating them. The CDR3 loop spans 18 amino acids. From germline, CDR1 is LNHDA and CDR2 SQIVND (reference sequence). The CDR3 reads CASSIAPGWGSGANVLTF. In DNA, the CDR3 is TGTGCCAGTAGTATAGCACCAGGGTGGGGCTCTGGGGCCAACGTCCTGACTTTC.

V is TRBV7-9 and J is TRBJ2-1; 10 positions match TRBD2. Germline V gives CDR1 SEHNR, CDR2 FQNEAQ (reference sequence). With 3 bases clipped from V and 10 bases from J, the junction kept 6 bases outside the gene matches. This CDR3 region has 14 residues. For the CDR3, the DNA is TGTGCCAGCAGCTTTACTAGCGGGAAGGAGGAGCAGTTCTTC. This sequence encodes CASSFTSGKEEQFF.

The rearrangement links TRBV2 to TRBJ1-4; 8 bases fit TRBD1. This CDR3 is 15 amino acids long. The V segment lost 7 bases and the J segment 6 bases; nucleotides outside the gene matches: 10. Looked up from germline, CDR1 is SNHLY and CDR2 is FYNNEI. CDR3 residues: CASKSQGARYEKLFF. The DNA for the CDR3 is TGTGCCAGCAAGTCGCAGGGGGCGCGCTATGAAAAACTGTTTTTT.

V gene TRBV5-4 combines with J gene TRBJ2-3, with D tentatively TRBD2 (6 bases). Per the germline V gene, CDR1 is SGHNT and CDR2 is YYREEE (reference sequence). This CDR3 region has 14 residues. V shed 4 bases and J shed 6 bases, with 15 bases lying between them. The CDR3 DNA reads as TGTGCCAGCAGCCGAGGAGGGCCCGGTGATACGCAGTATTTT. Encoded protein: CASSRGGPGDTQYF.

This rearrangement joins TRBV6-1 to TRBJ2-7, with 11 bases fitting TRBD2. V dropped 1 base and J dropped 1; count of bases not matched to a gene: 0. Germline V gene data show CDR1 as MNHNS and CDR2 as SASEGT. This CDR3 region has 15 residues. The CDR3 bases are TGTGCCAGCAGTGAAGGACTAGCGGGATCCTACGAGCAGTACTTC. This sequence encodes CASSEGLAGSYEQYF.

This clone was counted between two and nine times. The V gene is TRBV11-2, the J gene TRBJ1-2; D not resolved. Trimming took off 5 bases at V and 1 base at J, with 17 bases between the two ends. The CDR3 has 16 residues. Germline V CDR1 and CDR2: SGHAT, FQNNGV. The CDR3 region is CASSPRRRRYNYGYTF. In DNA form, the CDR3 reads TGTGCCAGCAGCCCGCGGAGAAGGCGGTATAACTATGGCTACACCTTC.

The chain has TRBV7-8 and TRBJ2-1, with D perhaps matching TRBD1 (6 bases). V dropped 3 bases and J dropped 3 bases, with 9 bases sitting between them. Germline CDR1 reads SGHVS; CDR2 reads FQNEAQ. The CDR3 runs 14 residues. The CDR3 region has the DNA TGTGCCAGCAGCTTCCGACAGGACTACAATGAGCAGTTCTTC. It codes for CASSFRQDYNEQFF.

The chain is built from TRBV10-3 and TRBJ2-7; 9 positions agree with TRBD1. Germline CDR1 reads ENHRY; CDR2 reads SYGVKD. With V trimmed by 11 bases and J by 3 bases, 11 bases remained unmatched. The CDR3 covers 14 residues. The chain's CDR3 is CAAQQGAFGYEQYF. The CDR3 DNA sequence: TGTGCCGCTCAACAGGGGGCCTTCGGCTACGAGCAGTACTTC.

The rearrangement links TRBV30 to TRBJ1-5; 7 nucleotides line up with TRBD1. The CDR3 totals 13 residues. CDR1 GTSNPN and CDR2 SVGIG come from the germline V gene (reference sequence). Germline trimming cut 3 bases from V and 7 bases from J; bases unmatched to any gene: 6. The CDR3 region has the DNA TGTGCCTGGAGCATACAGGGGACCCAGCCCCAGCATTTT. Its protein product is CAWSIQGTQPQHF.

This sequence joins TRBV7-2 and TRBJ2-2, with a possible D match to TRBD2 (5 bases). Per germline, CDR1 SGHTA and CDR2 FQGNSA. V lost 4 bases and J lost 6, with 9 bases in between. CDR3 size: 13 residues. CDR3 residues: CASSSLLAGELFF. The CDR3 DNA reads TGTGCCAGCAGCTCCTTACTAGCCGGGGAGCTGTTTTTT.

V usage is TRBV18 and J usage is TRBJ2-1; tentatively, D is TRBD2 (6 bases). The germline gives CDR1 KGHSH, CDR2 LQKENI. The CDR3 runs to 16 residues. V gave up 3 bases and J gave up 5 bases, with 17 bases separating them. The CDR3 here is CASSPSLARRDNEQFF. CDR3 nucleotide sequence: TGTGCCAGCTCACCGTCACTAGCCCGAAGGGACAATGAGCAGTTCTTC.

The chain carries TRBV7-2 and TRBJ2-5, with TRBD2 identical over 13 bases. Looked up from germline, CDR1 is SGHTA and CDR2 is FQGNSA. There are 16 residues in the CDR3. The V and J ends lost 5 bases and 3 bases, in that order; junction bases with no gene match: 6. The CDR3 DNA reads TGTGCCAGCAGCCCGACGGGACTAGCGGGGAAAGAGACCCAGTACTTC. Amino acids: CASSPTGLAGKETQYF. The full variable domain, with the rest looked up from reference TRBV7-2 and TRBJ2-5, is GAGVSQSPSNKVTEKGKDVELRCDPISGHTALYWYRQSLGQGLEFLIYFQGNSAPDKSGLPSDRFSAERTGGSVSTLTIQRTQQEDSAVYLCASSPTGLAGKETQYFGPGTRLLVL.

The CDR3 DNA sequence: TGTGCCAGCAGTCAAGATCAGGGGGCTAAAGCTTTCTTT. It is translated as CASSQDQGAKAFF. The chain has TRBV28 and TRBJ1-1; 8 nucleotides line up with TRBD1. There are 13 residues in the CDR3. CDR1 is MDHEN and CDR2 is SYDVKM in the germline V gene. The J segment lost 9 bases and the V segment lost 5 bases, leaving 8 bases of the junction unmatched. The whole variable domain, remainder taken from reference TRBV28 and TRBJ1-1, is DVKVTQSSRYLVKRTGEKVFLECVQDMDHENMFWYRQDPGLGLRLIYFSYDVKMKEKGDIPEGYSVSREKKERFSLILESASTNQTSMYLCASSQDQGAKAFFGQGTRLTVV.

The V and J genes are TRBV9 and TRBJ1-2, with a possible D match to TRBD1 (5 bases). V was cut by 0 bases and J by 4 bases, with 10 bases left in between. There are 14 residues in the CDR3. The germline gives CDR1 SGDLS, CDR2 YYNGEE. The CDR3 loop reads CASSVAQGLYGYTF. The CDR3 DNA reads TGTGCCAGCAGCGTAGCGCAGGGCCTCTATGGCTACACCTTC.

This chain joins TRBV5-1 and TRBJ2-3; 8 bases align to TRBD2. Germline V lookup: CDR1 SGHRS, CDR2 YFSETQ. Germline trimming cut 4 bases from V and 1 base from J; bases unmatched to any gene: 2. The CDR3 extends over 14 amino acids. This CDR3 reads CASSISGGTDTQYF. The CDR3 bases are TGCGCCAGCAGCATTAGCGGGGGCACAGATACGCAGTATTTT.

The V call is TRBV11-2, the J call TRBJ1-2; a possible D gene is TRBD1 (5 bases). Germline V gene data show CDR1 as SGHAT and CDR2 as FQNNGV. The CDR3 loop spans 15 amino acids. The ends were cut back, 5 bases at V and 0 bases at J, with 13 bases in the middle. CDR3 amino acids: CASSPAGPANYGYTF. Written as DNA, the CDR3 is TGTGCCAGCAGCCCAGCGGGGCCAGCTAACTATGGCTACACCTTC.